This T cell receptor beta chain was sequenced for a study of spatial heterogeneity in lung cancer. Background on the study: Alpha-chain sequences were consistently detected in smaller numbers than beta-chain sequences.

V lost 7 bases and J lost 2, with 14 bases in between. Germline CDR1 is GTSNPN and CDR2 is SVGIG (reference sequence). The CDR3 spans 13 residues. Described time point: sample taken at primary tumor resection. The donor group consisted of under 95 patients who had untreated, early-stage non-small cell lung cancer. Tumor, nontumor lung or frozen PBMC supplied whole RNA, sequenced without sorting. This clonotype is medium-sized within its sample. Every TCR cDNA molecule carried a tag that served as a unique molecular identifier. TCRdb reprocessed the 5' RACE reads with MiXCR, giving one entry per CDR3 protein. The sample yields about 720 distinct CDR3 sequences, roughly 15% seen once.

The source was normal lung tissue next to the tumor, collected at surgery. The receptor's source is a male donor with early-stage non-small cell lung cancer. This chain uses TRBV30 with TRBJ1-1, with D maybe TRBD1 (5 bases). Written as DNA, the CDR3 is TGTGCCTCCCGTGGCCGGGACAACACTGAAGCTTTCTTT. Translating it yields CASRGRDNTEAFF.